This T cell receptor beta chain appears in the sequencing data of a study of blood T cell repertoires in COVID-19. Study context: There were acute and convalescent COVID-19 samples, and they came from the United States, Italy and Spain. PBMCs, B-cell-depleted T cells, or T cells were the source of the cDNA or gDNA that made up the material.

Under the authors' procedure: Reference gene primer amplification gave estimated nucleated cell counts. Sequencing was performed with immunoSEQ multiplex PCR; in TCRdb, only in-frame clones are kept and a portion is missing. That table supplies the V and J calls and clone size; D and trimming were determined from the DNA. The table records 200,000 to 300,000 clones, about 90% of them present only once. This clone was recorded a few times. CDR1 is DFQATT, CDR2 SNEGSKA, per germline (reference sequence). V was clipped by 3 bases and J by 0 bases, with 11 bases between them. The CDR3 extends over 14 amino acids.

The material sequenced was peripheral blood. The TCR was taken from a man aged 18-30 years with active or convalescent COVID-19. The chain has TRBV20-1 and TRBJ1-1; D is unclear. CDR3 DNA sequence: TGCAGTGCTAGTGGGGAGAATATGAACACTGAAGCTTTCTTT. As protein: CSASGENMNTEAFF.